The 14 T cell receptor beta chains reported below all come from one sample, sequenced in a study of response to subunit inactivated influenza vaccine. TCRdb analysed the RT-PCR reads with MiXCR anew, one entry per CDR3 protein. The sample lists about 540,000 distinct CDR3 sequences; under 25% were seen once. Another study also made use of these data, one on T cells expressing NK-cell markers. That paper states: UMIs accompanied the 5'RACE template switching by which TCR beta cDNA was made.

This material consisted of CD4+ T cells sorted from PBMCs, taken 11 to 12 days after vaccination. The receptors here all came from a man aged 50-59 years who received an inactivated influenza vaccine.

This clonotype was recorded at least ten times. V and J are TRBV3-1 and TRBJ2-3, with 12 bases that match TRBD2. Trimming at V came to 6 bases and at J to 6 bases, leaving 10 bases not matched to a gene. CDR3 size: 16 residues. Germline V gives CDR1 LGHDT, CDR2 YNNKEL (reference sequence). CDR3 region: CASSRGLAGPMDTQYF. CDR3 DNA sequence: TGTGCCAGCAGTCGGGGACTAGCGGGCCCTATGGATACGCAGTATTTT.

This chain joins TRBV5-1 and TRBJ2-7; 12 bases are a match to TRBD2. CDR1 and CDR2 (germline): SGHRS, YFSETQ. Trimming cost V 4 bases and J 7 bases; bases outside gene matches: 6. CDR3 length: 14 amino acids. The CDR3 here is CASSPSGTSGEQYF. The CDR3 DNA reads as TGCGCCAGCAGCCCTTCCGGGACTAGCGGGGAGCAGTACTTC.

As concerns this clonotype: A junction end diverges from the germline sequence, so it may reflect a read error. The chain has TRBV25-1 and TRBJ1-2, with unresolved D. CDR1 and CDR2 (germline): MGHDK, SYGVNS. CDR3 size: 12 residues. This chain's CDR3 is CASSGGPLITHF. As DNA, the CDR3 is TGTGCCAGCAGTGGCGGACCACTGATCACCCACTTC.

This chain's CDR3 is CSVEAGKRSYNEQFF. As DNA, the CDR3 is TGCAGCGTTGAGGCAGGGAAGAGATCCTACAATGAGCAGTTCTTC. The chain combines TRBV29-1 with TRBJ2-1, with D possibly TRBD1 on 5 matching bases. Trimming took off 3 bases at V and 1 base at J, with 13 bases between the two ends. This CDR3 comprises 15 residues. CDR1 is SQVTM and CDR2 is ANQGSEA in the germline V gene.

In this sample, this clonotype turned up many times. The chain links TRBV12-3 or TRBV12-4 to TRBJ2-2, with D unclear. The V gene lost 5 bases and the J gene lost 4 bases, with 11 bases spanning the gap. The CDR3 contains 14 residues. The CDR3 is CASSQPPGTGELFF. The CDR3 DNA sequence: TGTGCCAGCAGTCAGCCCCCAGGCACCGGGGAGCTGTTTTTT.

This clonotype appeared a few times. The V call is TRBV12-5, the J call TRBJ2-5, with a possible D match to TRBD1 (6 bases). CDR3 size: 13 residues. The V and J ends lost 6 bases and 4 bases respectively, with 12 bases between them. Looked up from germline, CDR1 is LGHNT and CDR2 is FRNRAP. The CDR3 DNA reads TGTGCTAGTGGCCCCGCCAGGGGAGAGACCCAGTACTTC. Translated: CASGPARGETQYF.

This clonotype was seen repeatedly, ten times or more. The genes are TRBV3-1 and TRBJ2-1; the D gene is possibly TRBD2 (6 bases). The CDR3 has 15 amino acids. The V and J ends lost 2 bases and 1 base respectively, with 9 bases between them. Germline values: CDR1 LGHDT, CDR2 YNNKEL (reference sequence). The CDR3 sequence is CASSQLAFSYNEQFF. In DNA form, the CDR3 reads TGTGCCAGCAGCCAACTAGCGTTTTCCTACAATGAGCAGTTCTTC.

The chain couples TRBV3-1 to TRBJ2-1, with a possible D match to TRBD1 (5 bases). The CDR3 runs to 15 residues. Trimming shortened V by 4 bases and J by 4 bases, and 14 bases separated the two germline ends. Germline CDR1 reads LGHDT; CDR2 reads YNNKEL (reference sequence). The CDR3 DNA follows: TGTGCCAGCAGCCCCCGACAGCAACAATACAATGAGCAGTTCTTC. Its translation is CASSPRQQQYNEQFF.

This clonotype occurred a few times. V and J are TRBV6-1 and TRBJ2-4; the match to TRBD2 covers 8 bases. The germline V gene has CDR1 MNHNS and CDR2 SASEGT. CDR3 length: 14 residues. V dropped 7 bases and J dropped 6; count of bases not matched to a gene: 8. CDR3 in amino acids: CASKGSGDVNIQYF. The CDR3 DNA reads TGTGCCAGCAAAGGTAGCGGGGATGTAAACATTCAGTACTTC.

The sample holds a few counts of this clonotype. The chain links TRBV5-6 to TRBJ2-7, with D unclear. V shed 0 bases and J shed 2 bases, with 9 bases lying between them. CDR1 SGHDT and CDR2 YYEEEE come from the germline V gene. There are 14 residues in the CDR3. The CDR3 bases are TGTGCCAGCAGCTTGGACAGTCCCCCCTACGAGCAGTACTTC. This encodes CASSLDSPPYEQYF.

CDR3 residues: CSARVVVGQGIDEQYF. CDR3 coding DNA: TGCAGTGCTAGAGTAGTTGTGGGACAGGGGATTGACGAGCAGTACTTC. V usage is TRBV20-1 and J usage is TRBJ2-7; 10 bases match TRBD1. Trimming cost V 1 base and J 5 bases; bases outside gene matches: 11. This CDR3 has 16 amino acids. CDR1 is DFQATT and CDR2 is SNEGSKA in the germline V gene (reference sequence).

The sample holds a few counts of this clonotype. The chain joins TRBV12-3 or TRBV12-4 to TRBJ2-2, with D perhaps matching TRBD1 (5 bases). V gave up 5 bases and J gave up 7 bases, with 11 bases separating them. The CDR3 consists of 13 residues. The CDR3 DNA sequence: TGTGCCAGCAGTCTCGGACACCTCGGGGAGCTGTTTTTT. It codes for CASSLGHLGELFF.

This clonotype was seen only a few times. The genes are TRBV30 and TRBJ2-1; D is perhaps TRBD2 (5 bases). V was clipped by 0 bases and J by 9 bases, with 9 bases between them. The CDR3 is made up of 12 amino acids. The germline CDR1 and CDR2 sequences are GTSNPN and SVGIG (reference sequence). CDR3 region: CAWSVPRAEQFF. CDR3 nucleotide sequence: TGTGCCTGGAGTGTACCGCGGGCTGAGCAGTTCTTC.

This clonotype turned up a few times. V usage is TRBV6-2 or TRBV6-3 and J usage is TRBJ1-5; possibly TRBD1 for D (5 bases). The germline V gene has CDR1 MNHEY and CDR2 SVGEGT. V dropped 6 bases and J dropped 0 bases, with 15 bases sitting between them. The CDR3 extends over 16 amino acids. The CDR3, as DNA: TGTGCCAGCAGAAAAACGCGGAGGGGTAGCAATCAGCCCCAGCATTTT. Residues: CASRKTRRGSNQPQHF.